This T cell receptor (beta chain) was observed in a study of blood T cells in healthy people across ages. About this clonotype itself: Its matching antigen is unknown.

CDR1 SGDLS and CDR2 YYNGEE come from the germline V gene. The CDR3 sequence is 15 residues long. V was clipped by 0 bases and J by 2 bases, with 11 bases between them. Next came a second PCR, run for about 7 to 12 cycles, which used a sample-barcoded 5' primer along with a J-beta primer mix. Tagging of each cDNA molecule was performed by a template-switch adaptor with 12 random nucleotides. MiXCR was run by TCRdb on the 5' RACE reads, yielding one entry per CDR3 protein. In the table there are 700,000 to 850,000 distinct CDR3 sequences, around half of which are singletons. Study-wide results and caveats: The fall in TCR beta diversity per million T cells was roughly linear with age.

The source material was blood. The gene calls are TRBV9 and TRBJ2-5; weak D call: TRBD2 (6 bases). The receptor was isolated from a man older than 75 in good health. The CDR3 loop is CASSVAGGSQETQYF. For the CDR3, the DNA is TGTGCCAGCAGCGTAGCCGGAGGGTCACAAGAGACCCAGTACTTC.